This TCR beta chain was captured in a study of PD-1 blockade in mismatch repair-deficient tumors. A few pembrolizumab responders had their TCRs sequenced. The CDR3 has 15 residues. V shed 5 bases, J shed 3 bases, and the junction held 4 bases outside the gene matches. Germline V gene lookup returns CDR1 SEHNR and CDR2 FQNEAQ (reference sequence). Notes on this clone: The target antigen is unknown.

The data were produced by immunoSEQ multiplex PCR, yet TCRdb's version contains in-frame clones alone and is incomplete. This table has some 84,000 clones, roughly 80% appearing once. General study points: Rapid post-treatment expansion, then contraction, generally preceding radiologic response, marked tumor-resident clones.

The chain couples TRBV7-9 to TRBJ2-3, with TRBD2 identical over 11 bases. The sequence was collected from an adult with mismatch repair-deficient cancer. The material sequenced was peripheral blood, taken 12 weeks after starting pembrolizumab. The chain's CDR3 is CASSPGLAETDTQYF. DNA for the CDR3: TGTGCCAGCAGCCCGGGACTAGCGGAAACAGATACGCAGTATTTT.